One TCR beta chain is described in this entry. What it binds is not known. This sample was taken from a study of shared clonotypes between healthy human individuals. Study-wide points: Non-shared clonotypes displayed generation probabilities falling below those of clonotypes present in all four donors. Donors were few, which limited the genetic and exposure-history diversity represented.

As defined, naive CD8 cells were CD45RO-negative and positively selected for CCR7, with terminally differentiated effector memory CD45RA+ cells excluded. Genomic DNA of each subset was evenly split across several immunoSEQ plates. This table comes from immunoSEQ multiplex PCR, and its TCRdb copy is limited to in-frame clones, with some not included. The repertoire includes around 2,000,000 clones, about 93% of them detected once, and about 1.8% sits in the top ten. The TCR sequence derives from a young man in good health. Some clones in this sample may be carry-over from other donors' samples. The sample comprised naive CD8+ T cells from PBMCs.

CDR3 in DNA: TGTGCCAGCAGTTTCGGGCGGGATCCCTTCAATGAGCAGTTCTTC. Encoded protein: CASSFGRDPFNEQFF. The chain couples TRBV28 to TRBJ2-1; a weak D match, TRBD2 (6 bases). CDR1 MDHEN and CDR2 SYDVKM come from the germline V gene. CDR3 length equals 15 residues. Trimming took off 3 bases at V and 6 bases at J, with 15 bases between the two ends.